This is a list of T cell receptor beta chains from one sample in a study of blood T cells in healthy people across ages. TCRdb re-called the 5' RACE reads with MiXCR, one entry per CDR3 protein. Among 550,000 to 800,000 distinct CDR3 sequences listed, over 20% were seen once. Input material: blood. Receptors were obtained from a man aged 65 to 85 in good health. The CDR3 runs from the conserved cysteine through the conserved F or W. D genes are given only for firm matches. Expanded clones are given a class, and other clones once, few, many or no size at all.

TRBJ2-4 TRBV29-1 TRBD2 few CSVAAGVGVQYF TGCAGCGTTGCTGCGGGAGTTGGCGTTCAGTACTTC
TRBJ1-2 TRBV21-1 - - CASTPRRGRGYGYTF TGTGCCAGCACCCCTCGGAGGGGTAGGGGATATGGCTACACCTTC
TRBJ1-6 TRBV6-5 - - CASTLLGGYSPLHF TGTGCCAGCACCCTACTAGGGGGTTATTCACCCCTCCACTTT
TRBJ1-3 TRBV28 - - CATGIPGQQNTIYF TGTGCTACCGGGATCCCGGGACAACAAAACACCATATATTTT
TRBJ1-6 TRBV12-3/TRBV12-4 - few CASSLGWRASPLHF TGTGCCAGCAGTTTAGGGTGGAGGGCTTCACCCCTCCACTTT
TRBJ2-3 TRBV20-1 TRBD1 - CSASGQTGSKQYF TGCAGCGCCTCGGGACAGACTGGATCGAAGCAGTATTTT
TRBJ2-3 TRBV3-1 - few CASSQEGYADTQYF TGTGCCAGCAGCCAAGAGGGGTATGCAGATACGCAGTATTTT
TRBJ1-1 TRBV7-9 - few CASSLASGSTEAFF TGTGCCAGCAGCTTAGCGTCGGGGTCAACTGAAGCTTTCTTT
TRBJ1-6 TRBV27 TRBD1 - CASSLSGQGISPLHF TGTGCCAGCAGTTTATCCGGACAGGGGATTTCACCCCTCCACTTT
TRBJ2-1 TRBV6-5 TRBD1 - CASSHEGQGAHEQFF TGTGCCAGCAGCCATGAGGGGCAGGGGGCCCATGAGCAGTTCTTC